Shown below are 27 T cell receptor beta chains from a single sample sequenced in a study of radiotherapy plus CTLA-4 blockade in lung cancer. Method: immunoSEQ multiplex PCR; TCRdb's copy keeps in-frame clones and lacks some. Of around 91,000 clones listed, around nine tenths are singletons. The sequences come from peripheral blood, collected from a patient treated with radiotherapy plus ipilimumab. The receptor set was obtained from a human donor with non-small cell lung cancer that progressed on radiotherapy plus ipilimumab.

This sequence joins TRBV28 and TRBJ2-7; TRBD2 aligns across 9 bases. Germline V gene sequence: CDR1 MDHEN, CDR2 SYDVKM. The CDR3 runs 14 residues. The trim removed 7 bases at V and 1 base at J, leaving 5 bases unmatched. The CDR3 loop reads CASTGAGGSYEQYF. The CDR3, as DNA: TGTGCCAGCACCGGGGCGGGAGGGTCCTACGAGCAGTACTTC. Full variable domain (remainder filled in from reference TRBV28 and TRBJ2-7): DVKVTQSSRYLVKRTGEKVFLECVQDMDHENMFWYRQDPGLGLRLIYFSYDVKMKEKGDIPEGYSVSREKKERFSLILESASTNQTSMYLCASTGAGGSYEQYFGPGTRLTVT.

CDR3 sequence (DNA): TGTGCCAGCAGCTTATCTAGCGGGAGCGGATCTAGCACAGATACGCAGTATTTT. Its protein product is CASSLSSGSGSSTDTQYF. This chain uses TRBV7-3 with TRBJ2-3; 10 bases fit TRBD2. With V trimmed by 2 bases and J by 0 bases, 8 bases remained unmatched. Germline CDR1 SGHTA, CDR2 FQGTGA. The CDR3 has 18 residues. The variable domain in full, with the rest retrieved from reference TRBV7-3 and TRBJ2-3, is GAGVSQTPSNKVTEKGKYVELRCDPISGHTALYWYRQSLGQGPEFLIYFQGTGAADDSGLPNDRFFAVRPEGSVSTLKIQRTERGDSAVYLCASSLSSGSGSSTDTQYFGPGTRLTVL.

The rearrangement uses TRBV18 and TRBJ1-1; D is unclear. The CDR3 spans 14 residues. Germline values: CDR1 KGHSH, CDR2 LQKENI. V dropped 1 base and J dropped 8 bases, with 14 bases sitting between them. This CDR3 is CASSPLSREAEAFF. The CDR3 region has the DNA TGTGCCAGCTCACCACTATCGAGGGAAGCCGAAGCTTTCTTT. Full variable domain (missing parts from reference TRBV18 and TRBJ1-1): NAGVMQNPRHLVRRRGQEARLRCSPMKGHSHVYWYRQLPEEGLKFMVYLQKENIIDESGMPKERFSAEFPKEGPSILRIQQVVRGDSAAYFCASSPLSREAEAFFGQGTRLTVV.

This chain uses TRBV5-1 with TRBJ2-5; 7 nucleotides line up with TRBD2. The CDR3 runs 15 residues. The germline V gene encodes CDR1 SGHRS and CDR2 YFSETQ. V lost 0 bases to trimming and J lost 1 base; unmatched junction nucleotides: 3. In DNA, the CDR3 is TGCGCCAGCAGCTTGGGATCTAGCGGCCAAGAGACCCAGTACTTC. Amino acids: CASSLGSSGQETQYF.

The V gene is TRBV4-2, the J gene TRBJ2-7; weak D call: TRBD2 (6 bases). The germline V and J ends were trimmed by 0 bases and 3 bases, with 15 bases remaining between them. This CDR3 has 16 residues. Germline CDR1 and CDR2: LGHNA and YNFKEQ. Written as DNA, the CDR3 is TGTGCCAGCAGCCAAGATAGGACGGGAGTGAGCTACGAGCAGTACTTC. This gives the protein CASSQDRTGVSYEQYF.

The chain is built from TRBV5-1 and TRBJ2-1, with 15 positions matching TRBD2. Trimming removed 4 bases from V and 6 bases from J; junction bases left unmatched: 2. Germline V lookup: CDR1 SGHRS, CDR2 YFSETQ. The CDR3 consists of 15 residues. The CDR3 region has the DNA TGCGCCAGCAGCGGGGGACTAGCGGGAGGCAATGAGCAGTTCTTC. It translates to CASSGGLAGGNEQFF.

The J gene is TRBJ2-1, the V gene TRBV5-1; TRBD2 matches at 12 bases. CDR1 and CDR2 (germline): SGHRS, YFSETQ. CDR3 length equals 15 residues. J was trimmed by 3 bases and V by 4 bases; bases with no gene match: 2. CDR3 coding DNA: TGCGCCAGCAGCCGGACTAGCGGGATCTACAATGAGCAGTTCTTC. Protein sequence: CASSRTSGIYNEQFF.

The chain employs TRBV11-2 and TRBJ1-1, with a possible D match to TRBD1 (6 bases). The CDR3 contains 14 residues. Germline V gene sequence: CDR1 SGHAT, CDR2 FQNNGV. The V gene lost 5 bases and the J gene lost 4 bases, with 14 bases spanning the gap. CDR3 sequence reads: CASSQQGVGTEAFF. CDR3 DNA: TGTGCCAGCAGCCAACAGGGAGTGGGCACTGAAGCTTTCTTT.

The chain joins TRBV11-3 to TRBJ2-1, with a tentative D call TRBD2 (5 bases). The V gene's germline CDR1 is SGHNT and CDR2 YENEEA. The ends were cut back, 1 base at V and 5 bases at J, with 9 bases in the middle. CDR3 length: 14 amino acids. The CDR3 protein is CASSLGGSNNEQFF. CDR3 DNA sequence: TGTGCCAGCAGCTTAGGAGGGAGTAACAATGAGCAGTTCTTC.

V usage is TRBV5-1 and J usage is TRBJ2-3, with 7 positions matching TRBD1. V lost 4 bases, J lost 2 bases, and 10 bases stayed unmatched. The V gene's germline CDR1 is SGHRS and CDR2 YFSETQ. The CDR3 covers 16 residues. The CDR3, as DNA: TGCGCCAGCAGCGCCCGGACAGGTGTCGTCACAGATACGCAGTATTTT. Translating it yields CASSARTGVVTDTQYF.

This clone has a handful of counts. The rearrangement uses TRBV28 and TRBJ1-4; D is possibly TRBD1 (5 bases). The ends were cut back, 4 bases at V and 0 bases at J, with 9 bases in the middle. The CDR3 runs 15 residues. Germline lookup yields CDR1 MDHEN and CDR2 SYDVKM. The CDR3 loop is CASSSPTATNEKLFF. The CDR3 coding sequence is TGTGCCAGCAGTTCTCCGACAGCAACTAATGAAAAACTGTTTTTT.

CDR3 sequence (DNA): TGTGCCAGTAGTACTAGCGGGAGGGAGCAGTTCTTC. Translating it yields CASSTSGREQFF. The genes are TRBV19 and TRBJ2-1, with 11 bases that match TRBD2. V lost 4 bases and J lost 10; bases outside the gene matches: 0. The CDR3 extends over 12 amino acids. CDR1 and CDR2 (germline): LNHDA, SQIVND (reference sequence).

The CDR3 protein is CASSLVSQGGETQYF. The CDR3 DNA sequence: TGCGCCAGCAGCTTGGTCTCCCAGGGCGGGGAGACCCAGTACTTC. The chain uses TRBV5-1 and TRBJ2-5; D could derive from TRBD1 or TRBD2 (5 bases each). The germline V gene has CDR1 SGHRS and CDR2 YFSETQ. Trimming took off 0 bases at V and 5 bases at J, with 14 bases between the two ends. The CDR3 is 15 amino acids. The variable domain in full, with the rest retrieved from reference TRBV5-1 and TRBJ2-5, is KAGVTQTPRYLIKTRGQQVTLSCSPISGHRSVSWYQQTPGQGLQFLFEYFSETQRNKGNFPGRFSGRQFSNSRSEMNVSTLELGDSALYLCASSLVSQGGETQYFGPGTRLLVL.

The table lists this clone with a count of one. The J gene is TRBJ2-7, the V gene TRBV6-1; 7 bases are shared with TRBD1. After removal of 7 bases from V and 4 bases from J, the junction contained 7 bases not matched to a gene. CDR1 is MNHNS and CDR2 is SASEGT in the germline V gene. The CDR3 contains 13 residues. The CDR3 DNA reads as TGTGCCAGCAACCAGGACAGGCTTTACGAGCAGTACTTC. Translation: CASNQDRLYEQYF.

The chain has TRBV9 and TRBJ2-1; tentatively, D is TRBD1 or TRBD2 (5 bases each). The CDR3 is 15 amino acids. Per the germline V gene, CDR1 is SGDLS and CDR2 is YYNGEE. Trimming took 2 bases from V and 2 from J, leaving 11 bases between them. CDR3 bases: TGTGCCAGCAGCGTTGGGACGGGGACCTACAATGAGCAGTTCTTC. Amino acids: CASSVGTGTYNEQFF.

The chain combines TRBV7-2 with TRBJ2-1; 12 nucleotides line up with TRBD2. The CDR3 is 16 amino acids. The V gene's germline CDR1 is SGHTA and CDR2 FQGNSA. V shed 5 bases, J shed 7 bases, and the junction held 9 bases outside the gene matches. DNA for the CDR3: TGTGCCAGCAGCCGAGGAGGACTAGCGGGAAAGAATGAGCAGTTCTTC. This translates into CASSRGGLAGKNEQFF.

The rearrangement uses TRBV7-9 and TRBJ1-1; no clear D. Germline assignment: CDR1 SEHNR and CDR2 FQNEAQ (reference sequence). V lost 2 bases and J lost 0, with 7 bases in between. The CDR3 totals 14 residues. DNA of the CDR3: TGTGCCAGCAGCTTAAACAGCTTGAACACTGAAGCTTTCTTT. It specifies CASSLNSLNTEAFF. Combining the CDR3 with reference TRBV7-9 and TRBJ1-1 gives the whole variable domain DTGVSQNPRHKITKRGQNVTFRCDPISEHNRLYWYRQTLGQGPEFLTYFQNEAQLEKSRLLSDRFSAERPKGSFSTLEIQRTEQGDSAMYLCASSLNSLNTEAFFGQGTRLTVV.

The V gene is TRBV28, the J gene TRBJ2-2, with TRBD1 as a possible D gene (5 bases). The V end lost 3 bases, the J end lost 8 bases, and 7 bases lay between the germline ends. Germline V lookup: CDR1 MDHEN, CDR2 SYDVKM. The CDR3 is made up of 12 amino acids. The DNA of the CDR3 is TGTGCCAGCAGTTTTAGGGGTGGGGAGCTGTTTTTT. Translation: CASSFRGGELFF.

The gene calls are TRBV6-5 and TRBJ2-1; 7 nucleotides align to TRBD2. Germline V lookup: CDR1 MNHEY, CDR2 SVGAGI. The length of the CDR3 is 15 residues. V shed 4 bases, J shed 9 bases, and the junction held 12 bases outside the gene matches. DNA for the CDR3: TGTGCCAGCAGTTTCCTAGCGGAGAGGGGTGGTGAGCAGTTCTTC. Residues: CASSFLAERGGEQFF.

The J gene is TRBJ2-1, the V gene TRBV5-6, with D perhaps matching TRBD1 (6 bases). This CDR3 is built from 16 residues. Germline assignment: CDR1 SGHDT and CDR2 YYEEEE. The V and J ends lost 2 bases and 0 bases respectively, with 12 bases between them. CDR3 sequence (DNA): TGTGCCAGCAGCTTCTTTGCGGACAGCTCCTACAATGAGCAGTTCTTC. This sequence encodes CASSFFADSSYNEQFF. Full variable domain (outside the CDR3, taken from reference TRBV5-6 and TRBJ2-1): DAGVTQSPTHLIKTRGQQVTLRCSPKSGHDTVSWYQQALGQGPQFIFQYYEEEERQRGNFPDRFSGHQFPNYSSELNVNALLLGDSALYLCASSFFADSSYNEQFFGPGTRLTVL.

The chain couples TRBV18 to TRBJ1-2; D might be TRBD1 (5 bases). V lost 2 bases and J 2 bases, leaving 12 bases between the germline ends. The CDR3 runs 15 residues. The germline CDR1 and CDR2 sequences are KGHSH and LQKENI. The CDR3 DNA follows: TGTGCCAGCTCACCAGGCAAGACAGCGAACTATGGCTACACCTTC. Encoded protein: CASSPGKTANYGYTF.

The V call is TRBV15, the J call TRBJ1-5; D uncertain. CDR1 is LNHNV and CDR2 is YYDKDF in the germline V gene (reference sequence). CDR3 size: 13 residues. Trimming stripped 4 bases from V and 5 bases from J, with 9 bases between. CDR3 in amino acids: CATSNRVDQPQHF. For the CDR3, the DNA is TGTGCCACCAGCAATAGGGTGGATCAGCCCCAGCATTTT. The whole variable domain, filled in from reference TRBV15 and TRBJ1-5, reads DAMVIQNPRYQVTQFGKPVTLSCSQTLNHNVMYWYQQKSSQAPKLLFHYYDKDFNNEADTPDNFQSRRPNTSFCFLDIRSPGLGDTAMYLCATSNRVDQPQHFGDGTRLSIL.

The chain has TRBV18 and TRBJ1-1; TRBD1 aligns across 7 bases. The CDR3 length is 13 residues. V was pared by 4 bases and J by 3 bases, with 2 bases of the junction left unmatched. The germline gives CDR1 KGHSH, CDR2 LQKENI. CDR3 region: CASSLRGDTEAFF. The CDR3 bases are TGTGCCAGCTCACTCAGGGGGGACACTGAAGCTTTCTTT.

The CDR3 is CASSLWDSLIPYISGANVLTF. The CDR3 bases are TGCGCCAGCAGCTTGTGGGACAGTTTAATACCGTACATATCTGGGGCCAACGTCCTGACTTTC. This rearrangement joins TRBV5-1 to TRBJ2-6, with 7 bases matching TRBD1. This CDR3 is built from 21 residues. From germline, CDR1 is SGHRS and CDR2 YFSETQ. Trimming cost V 1 base and J 1 base; bases outside gene matches: 17.

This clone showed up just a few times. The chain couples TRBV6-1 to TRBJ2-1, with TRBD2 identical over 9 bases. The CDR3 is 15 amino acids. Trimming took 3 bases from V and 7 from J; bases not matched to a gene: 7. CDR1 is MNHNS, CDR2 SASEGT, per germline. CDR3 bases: TGTGCCAGCAGTGAGAGGGCTAGCGGGACGAATGAGCAGTTCTTC. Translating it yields CASSERASGTNEQFF.

CDR3 sequence (DNA): TGTGCCAGCAGACCAGACTGGGCTCTGGAGACCCAGTACTTC. Encoded protein: CASRPDWALETQYF. This chain connects TRBV7-8 to TRBJ2-5; D is unresolved. The length of the CDR3 is 14 residues. Trimming shortened V by 6 bases and J by 5 bases, and 16 bases separated the two germline ends. Germline CDR1 and CDR2: SGHVS and FQNEAQ.

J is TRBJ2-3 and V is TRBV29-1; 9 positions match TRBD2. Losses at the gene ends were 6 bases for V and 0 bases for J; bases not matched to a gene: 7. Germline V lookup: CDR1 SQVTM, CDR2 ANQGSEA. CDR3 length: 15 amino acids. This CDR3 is CSVAQRGDSTDTQYF. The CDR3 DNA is TGCAGCGTCGCCCAGCGGGGGGATAGCACAGATACGCAGTATTTT.